This TCR beta chain was sequenced in a study of monozygotic twins with inflammatory bowel disease. The CDR3 totals 16 residues. After re-calling the 5' RACE reads, TCRdb lists one entry per CDR3 protein, DNA absent. The table for this sample gives a few hundred thousand distinct CDR3 sequences. The chain is built from TRBV21-1 and TRBJ2-7; TCRdb picks TRBD1, but there is no DNA to check that call. TRBV21-1 constitutes a pseudogene. The receptor comes from a human donor with ulcerative colitis or Crohn's disease, or a healthy co-twin of an affected twin (not recorded which). Sequenced material: blood. CDR3 in amino acids: CASSKVGFDRGYEQYF.